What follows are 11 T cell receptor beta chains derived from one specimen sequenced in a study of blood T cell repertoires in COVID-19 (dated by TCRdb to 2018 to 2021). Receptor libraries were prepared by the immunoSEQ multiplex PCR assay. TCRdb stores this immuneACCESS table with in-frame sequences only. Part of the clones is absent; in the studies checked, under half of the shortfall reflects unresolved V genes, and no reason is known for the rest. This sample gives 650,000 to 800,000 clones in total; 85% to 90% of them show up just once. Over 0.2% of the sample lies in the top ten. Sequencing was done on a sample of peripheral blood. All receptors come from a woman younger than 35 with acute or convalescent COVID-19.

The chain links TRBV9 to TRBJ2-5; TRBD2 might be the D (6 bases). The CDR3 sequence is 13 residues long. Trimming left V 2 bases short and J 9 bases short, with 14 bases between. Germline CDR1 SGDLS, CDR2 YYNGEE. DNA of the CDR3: TGTGCCAGCAGCGTGACTAGTGTGACGGCCCAGTACTTC. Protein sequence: CASSVTSVTAQYF. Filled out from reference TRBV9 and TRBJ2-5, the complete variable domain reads DSGVTQTPKHLITATGQRVTLRCSPRSGDLSVYWYQQSLDQGLQFLIQYYNGEERAKGNILERFSAQQFPDLHSELNLSSLELGDSALYFCASSVTSVTAQYFGPGTRLLVL.

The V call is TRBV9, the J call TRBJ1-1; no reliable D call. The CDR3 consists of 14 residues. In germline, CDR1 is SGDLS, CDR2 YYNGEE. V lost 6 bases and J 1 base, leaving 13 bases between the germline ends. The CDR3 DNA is TGTGCCAGCACCCGTAGATCGGGGAACACTGAAGCTTTCTTT. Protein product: CASTRRSGNTEAFF.

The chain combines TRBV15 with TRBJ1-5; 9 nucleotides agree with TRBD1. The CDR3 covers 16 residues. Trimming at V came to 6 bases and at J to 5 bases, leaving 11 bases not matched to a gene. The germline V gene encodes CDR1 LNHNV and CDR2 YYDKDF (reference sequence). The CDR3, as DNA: TGTGCCACCAGTCTAGACCCCGGGACAGGGCATCAGCCCCAGCATTTT. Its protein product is CATSLDPGTGHQPQHF. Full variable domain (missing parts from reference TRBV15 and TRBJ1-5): DAMVIQNPRYQVTQFGKPVTLSCSQTLNHNVMYWYQQKSSQAPKLLFHYYDKDFNNEADTPDNFQSRRPNTSFCFLDIRSPGLGDTAMYLCATSLDPGTGHQPQHFGDGTRLSIL.

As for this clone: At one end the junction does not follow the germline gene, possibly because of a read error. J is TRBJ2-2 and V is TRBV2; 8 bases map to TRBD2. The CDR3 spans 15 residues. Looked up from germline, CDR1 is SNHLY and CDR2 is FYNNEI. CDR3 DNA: TGTGCCAGCCGGGGGGGACCCACGAACGCCGGGGAGCTGTTTTTT. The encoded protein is CASRGGPTNAGELFF.

CDR3 sequence (DNA): TGTGCCAGCAGCTTAATCCAGGGAAAAAATGGCTACACCTTC. Encoded protein: CASSLIQGKNGYTF. The chain employs TRBV7-9 and TRBJ1-2; TRBD1 might be the D (5 bases). V shed 2 bases and J shed 6 bases, with 13 bases lying between them. The CDR3 loop spans 14 amino acids. Per germline, CDR1 SEHNR and CDR2 FQNEAQ (reference sequence).

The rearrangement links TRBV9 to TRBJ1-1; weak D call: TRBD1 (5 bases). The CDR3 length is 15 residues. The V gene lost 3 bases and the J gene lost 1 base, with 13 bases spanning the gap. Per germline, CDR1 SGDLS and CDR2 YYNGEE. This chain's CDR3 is CASSADTLGNTEAFF. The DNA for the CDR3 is TGTGCCAGCAGCGCGGACACCCTGGGGAACACTGAAGCTTTCTTT.

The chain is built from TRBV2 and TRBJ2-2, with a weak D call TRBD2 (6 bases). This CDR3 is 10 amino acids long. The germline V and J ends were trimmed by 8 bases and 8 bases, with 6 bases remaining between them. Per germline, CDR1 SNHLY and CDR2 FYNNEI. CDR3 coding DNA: TGTGCCAGCCGGGGGGGGGAGCTGTTTTTT. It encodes CASRGGELFF.

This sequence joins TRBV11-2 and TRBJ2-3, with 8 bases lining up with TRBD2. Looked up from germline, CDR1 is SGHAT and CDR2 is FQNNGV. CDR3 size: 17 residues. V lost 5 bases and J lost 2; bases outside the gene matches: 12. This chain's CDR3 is CASSPWTSYGFTDTQYF. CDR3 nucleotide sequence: TGTGCCAGCAGCCCATGGACTAGCTACGGATTCACAGATACGCAGTATTTT.

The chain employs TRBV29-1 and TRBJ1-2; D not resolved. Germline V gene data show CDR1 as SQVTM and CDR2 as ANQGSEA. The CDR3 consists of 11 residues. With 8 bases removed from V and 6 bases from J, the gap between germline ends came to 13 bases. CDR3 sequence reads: CSSRTGDGYTF. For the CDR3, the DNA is TGCAGCAGTCGGACTGGTGATGGCTACACCTTC.

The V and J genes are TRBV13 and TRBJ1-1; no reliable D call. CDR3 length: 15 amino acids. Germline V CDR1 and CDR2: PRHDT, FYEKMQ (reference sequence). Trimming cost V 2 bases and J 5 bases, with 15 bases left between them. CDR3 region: CASSLQTGWGTEAFF. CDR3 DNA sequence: TGTGCCAGCAGCTTACAGACGGGATGGGGTACTGAAGCTTTCTTT.

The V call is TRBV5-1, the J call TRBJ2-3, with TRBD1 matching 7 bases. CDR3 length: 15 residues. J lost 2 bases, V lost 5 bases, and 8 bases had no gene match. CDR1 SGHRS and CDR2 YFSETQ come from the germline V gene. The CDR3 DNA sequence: TGCGCCAGCAGGATACAGGGGACGTACACAGATACGCAGTATTTT. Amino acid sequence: CASRIQGTYTDTQYF.